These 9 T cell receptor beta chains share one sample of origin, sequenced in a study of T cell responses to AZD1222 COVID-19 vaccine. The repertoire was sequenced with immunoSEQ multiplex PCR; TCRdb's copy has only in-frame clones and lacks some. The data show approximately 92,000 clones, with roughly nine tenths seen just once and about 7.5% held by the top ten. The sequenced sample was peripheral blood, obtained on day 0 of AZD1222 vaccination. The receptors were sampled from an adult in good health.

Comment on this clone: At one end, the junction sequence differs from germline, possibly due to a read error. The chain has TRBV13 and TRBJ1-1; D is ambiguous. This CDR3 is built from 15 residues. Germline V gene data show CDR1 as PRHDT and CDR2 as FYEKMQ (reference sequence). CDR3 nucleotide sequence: TGTACCAGCAGCTTATTTGGTCAGATGAACACTGAAGCTTTCTTT. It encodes CTSSLFGQMNTEAFF.

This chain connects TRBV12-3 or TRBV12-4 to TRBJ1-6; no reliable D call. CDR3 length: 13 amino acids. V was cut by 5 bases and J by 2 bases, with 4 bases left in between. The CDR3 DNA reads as TGTGCCAGCAGTGGGACCTATAATTCACCCCTCCACTTT. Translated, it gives CASSGTYNSPLHF.

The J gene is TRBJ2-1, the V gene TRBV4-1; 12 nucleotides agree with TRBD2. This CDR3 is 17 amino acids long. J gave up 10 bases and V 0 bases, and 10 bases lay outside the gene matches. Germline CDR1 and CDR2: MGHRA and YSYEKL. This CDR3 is CASSQEGRLAGAREQFF. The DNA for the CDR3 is TGCGCCAGCAGCCAAGAAGGTAGACTAGCGGGGGCCAGGGAGCAGTTCTTC.

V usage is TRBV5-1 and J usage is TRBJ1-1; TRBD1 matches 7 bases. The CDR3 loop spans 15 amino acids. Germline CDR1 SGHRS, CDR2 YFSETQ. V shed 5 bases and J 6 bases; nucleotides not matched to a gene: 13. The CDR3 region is CASSRGQAVRPEAFF. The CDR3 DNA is TGCGCCAGCAGTCGAGGACAGGCCGTTCGGCCTGAAGCTTTCTTT.

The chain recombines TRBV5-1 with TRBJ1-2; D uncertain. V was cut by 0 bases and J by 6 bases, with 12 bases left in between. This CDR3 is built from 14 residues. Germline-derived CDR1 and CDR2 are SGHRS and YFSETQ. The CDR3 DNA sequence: TGCGCCAGCAGCTTGGAAGGCCGGGGAGATGGCTACACCTTC. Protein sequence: CASSLEGRGDGYTF.

CDR3 amino acids: CASSEGWVSNQPQHF. CDR3 DNA: TGTGCCAGCAGTGAAGGGTGGGTTAGCAATCAGCCCCAGCATTTT. The chain uses TRBV2 and TRBJ1-5; D gene unclear. The ends were cut back, 1 base at V and 0 bases at J, with 7 bases in the middle. CDR1 is SNHLY and CDR2 is FYNNEI in the germline V gene. CDR3 size: 15 residues.

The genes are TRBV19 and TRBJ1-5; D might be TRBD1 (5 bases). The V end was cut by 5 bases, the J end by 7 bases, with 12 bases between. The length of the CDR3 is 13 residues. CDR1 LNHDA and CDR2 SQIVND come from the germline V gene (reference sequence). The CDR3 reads CASSVRDPQPQHF. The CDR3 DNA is TGTGCCAGTAGTGTCAGGGACCCCCAGCCCCAGCATTTT.

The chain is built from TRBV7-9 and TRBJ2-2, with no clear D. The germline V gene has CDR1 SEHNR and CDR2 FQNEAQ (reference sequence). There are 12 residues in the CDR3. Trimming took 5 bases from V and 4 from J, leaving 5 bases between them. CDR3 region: CASSPTTGELFF. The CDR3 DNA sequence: TGTGCCAGCAGCCCGACCACCGGGGAGCTGTTTTTT.

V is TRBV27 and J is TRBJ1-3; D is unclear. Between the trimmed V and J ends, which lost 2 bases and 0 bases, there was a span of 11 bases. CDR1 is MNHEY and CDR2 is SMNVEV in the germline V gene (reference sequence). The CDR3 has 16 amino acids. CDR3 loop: CASSLAGPFSGNTIYF. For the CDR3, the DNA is TGTGCCAGCAGTTTAGCTGGGCCGTTCTCTGGAAACACCATATATTTT.